This entry is about one T cell receptor beta chain. The data were obtained in a study of blood T cell repertoires in COVID-19. Whole-study context: COVID-19 samples, acute and convalescent, were from the United States, Italy and Spain. PBMCs, B-cell-depleted T cells, or T cells were the source of the cDNA or gDNA that made up the material.

Germline V gene data show CDR1 as MNHEY and CDR2 as SVGAGI. CDR3 length: 13 amino acids. Trimming took 6 bases from V and 11 from J; bases not matched to a gene: 7. Methods used by the authors: From reference gene primer amplification, estimates of nucleated cell counts were derived. Here immunoSEQ multiplex PCR was the method, and the copy in TCRdb shows in-frame clones only, minus some. V and J calls and clone size come straight from that table; D and trimming were deduced from the DNA. The sample contains about 190,000 clones, about 85% of which appear only once. The clonotype comes from a man aged 25-45 years with acute or convalescent COVID-19. The chain employs TRBV6-5 and TRBJ1-6, with 7 bases fitting TRBD1. The sample was peripheral blood. As DNA, the CDR3 is TGTGCCAGCAGGCCCCGACAGGGTACACCCCTCCACTTT. Translating it yields CASRPRQGTPLHF.